The T cell receptor (beta chain) under discussion was sequenced for a study of blood T cell repertoires in COVID-19. There are 16 residues in the CDR3. Germline V gene lookup returns CDR1 SGHTA and CDR2 FQGNSA. Trimming took 5 bases from V and 3 from J, leaving 17 bases between them. Sequenced by immunoSEQ multiplex PCR; TCRdb stores in-frame clones only, minus some. Found here are 100,000 to 140,000 clones, around nine tenths of them singletons; the top ten hold under 1.5%. The specimen was peripheral blood. This chain joins TRBV7-2 and TRBJ1-5, with D maybe TRBD1 (5 bases). The sequence was obtained from a woman aged 30 to 39 with acute or convalescent COVID-19. CDR3 in DNA: TGTGCCAGCAGCCCCGAGATGGGGGGGAACAATCAGCCCCAGCATTTT. Amino acid sequence: CASSPEMGGNNQPQHF.